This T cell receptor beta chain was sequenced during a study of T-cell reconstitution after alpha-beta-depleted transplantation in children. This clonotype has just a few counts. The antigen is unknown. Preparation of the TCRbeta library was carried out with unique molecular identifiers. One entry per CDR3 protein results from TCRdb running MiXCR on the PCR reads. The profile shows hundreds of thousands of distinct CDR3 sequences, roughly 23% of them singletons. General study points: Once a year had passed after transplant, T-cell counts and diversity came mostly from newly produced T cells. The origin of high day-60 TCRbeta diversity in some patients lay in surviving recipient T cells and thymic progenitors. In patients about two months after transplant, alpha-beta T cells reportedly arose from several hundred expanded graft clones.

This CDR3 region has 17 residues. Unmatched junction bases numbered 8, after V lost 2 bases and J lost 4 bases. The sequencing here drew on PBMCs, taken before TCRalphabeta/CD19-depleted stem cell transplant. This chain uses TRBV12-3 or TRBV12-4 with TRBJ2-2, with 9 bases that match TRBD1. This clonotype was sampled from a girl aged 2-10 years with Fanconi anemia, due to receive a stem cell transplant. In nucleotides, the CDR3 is TGTGCCAGCAGTTTATGGTCCGGGGACAGGGCCACCGGGGAGCTGTTTTTT. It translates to CASSLWSGDRATGELFF.